These 5 T cell receptor beta chains share one sample of origin, sequenced in a study of CXCR3-negative and CXCR3-positive naive CD8 T cells. These receptors have no known antigen. Whole-study findings and limits: More hydrophobic TRB CDR3s were found in CXCR3-positive naive cells than in CXCR3-negative naive cells.

The libraries of TRB cDNA were constructed through 5' RACE using UMI labels. TCRdb re-called the 5' RACE reads, yielding one record per CDR3 amino acid sequence without DNA. This sample's table has around 88,000 distinct CDR3 sequences. Sequencing was performed on naive CXCR3+ CD8+ T cells from blood. Documented subset: CD45RO-CCR7+CD27+CD95- naive CD8+ T cells expressing CXCR3 (TNR3+). All receptors come from a human donor in good health. Some clones in this sample may be carry-over from other donors' samples.

V gene TRBV6-5 combines with J gene TRBJ2-5; TCRdb lists TRBD1, though no DNA is available to test this call. CDR3 length: 15 amino acids. Germline V gene data show CDR1 as MNHEY and CDR2 as SVGAGI. CDR3 in amino acids: CASSSSQGRGETQYF.

The CDR3 loop reads CASSSEAPGELFF. V is TRBV5-1 and J is TRBJ2-2. The CDR3 sequence is 13 residues long. Germline lookup yields CDR1 SGHRS and CDR2 YFSETQ.

The chain has TRBV29-1 and TRBJ1-2. The CDR3 sequence is 13 residues long. Germline CDR1 SQVTM, CDR2 ANQGSEA. The CDR3 reads CSVLSQEDYGYTF.

V and J are TRBV28 and TRBJ2-1; TCRdb's D call of TRBD2 is untestable without DNA. The CDR3 is made up of 19 amino acids. CDR1 is MDHEN, CDR2 SYDVKM, per germline. The CDR3 sequence: CATLGLGLAGGNSYNEQFF.

The CDR3 protein is CASSRDADQGEQYF. This chain links TRBV28 with TRBJ2-7; checking the TCRdb D call of TRBD1 is not possible without DNA. CDR3 length equals 14 residues. Germline loops: CDR1 MDHEN, CDR2 SYDVKM. Variable domain in full (rest from reference TRBV28 and TRBJ2-7): DVKVTQSSRYLVKRTGEKVFLECVQDMDHENMFWYRQDPGLGLRLIYFSYDVKMKEKGDIPEGYSVSREKKERFSLILESASTNQTSMYLCASSRDADQGEQYFGPGTRLTVT.